This is a list of T cell receptor beta chains from one sample in a study of blood T cell repertoires in COVID-19. TCRdb's table, derived via immunoSEQ multiplex PCR, lists solely in-frame clones and lacks some. The profile shows 200,000 to 300,000 clones, about 87% of them singletons. Sequencing was carried out using peripheral blood. The receptors come from a woman aged 55-69 years with COVID-19, enrolled during active disease. CDR3s include the opening cysteine and the closing phenylalanine or tryptophan. D genes are given only for firm matches. Expanded clones are given a class, and other clones once, few, many or no size at all.

J,V,D,size,DNA,CDR3
TRBJ2-1,TRBV28,TRBD2,-,TGTGCCAGCAGTTTAAGTACTAGCGGCGTCTCCTACAATGAGCAGTTCTTC,CASSLSTSGVSYNEQFF
TRBJ1-2,TRBV6-5,TRBD1,-,TGTGCCAGCAGTACGACAGGGAGTGGCTACACCTTC,CASSTTGSGYTF
TRBJ1-5,TRBV6-1,-,-,TGTGCCAGCAGTGAAGCCCCAGGTAGCAATCAGCCCCAGCATTTT,CASSEAPGSNQPQHF
TRBJ2-7,TRBV11-2,TRBD1,once,TGTGCCAGCAGATTAAGGGGGACAGGGGTTGCCGCGAGCTCCTACGAGCAGTACTTC,CASRLRGTGVAASSYEQYF
TRBJ1-6,TRBV5-1,TRBD1,-,TGCGCCAGCAGCCCTCGGGACAGCCGAACACCCTCACGATCACCCCTCCACTTT,CASSPRDSRTPSRSPLHF
TRBJ2-1,TRBV14,-,once,TGTGCCAGCAGCCAGCATGCGGGGACTTACAATGAGCAGTTCTTC,CASSQHAGTYNEQFF
TRBJ1-5,TRBV29-1,-,-,TGCAGCGTTGGCAGTAGCAATCAGCCCCAGCATTTT,CSVGSSNQPQHF
TRBJ2-1,TRBV7-9,TRBD2,-,TGTGCCAGCAGCTCGACCAATCTAGCGGGAGTTAATGAGCAGTTCTTC,CASSSTNLAGVNEQFF
TRBJ2-1,TRBV28,-,-,TGTGCCAGCAGATTTTACGGGAATGAGCAGTTCTTC,CASRFYGNEQFF
TRBJ1-6,TRBV14,TRBD1,-,TGTGCCAGCAGCCAAGAAGCCGGGACAGCTTATAATTCACCCCTCCACTTT,CASSQEAGTAYNSPLHF
TRBJ1-4,TRBV7-2,TRBD1,-,TGTGCCAGCAGCCCTCAGTACAGGACAGGGGCAATTGAAAAACTGTTTTTT,CASSPQYRTGAIEKLFF
TRBJ1-1,TRBV25-1,-,-,TGTGCCAGCGACGGGGGGAACACTGAAGCTTTCTTT,CASDGGNTEAFF
TRBJ2-7,TRBV7-3,-,-,TGTGCCAGCAGCCCCGGGGGACTCAATGGAGAGCAGTACTTC,CASSPGGLNGEQYF
TRBJ2-7,TRBV18,TRBD2,-,TGTGCCAGCTCAGTAGCGGGAGGGCCTTCCGAGCAGTACTTC,CASSVAGGPSEQYF
TRBJ2-7,TRBV6-2/TRBV6-3,TRBD2,once,TGTGCCAGCAGCCGCGGGAGGGCCTCCTACGAGCAGTACTTC,CASSRGRASYEQYF
TRBJ1-2,TRBV6-1,TRBD1,-,TGTGCCAGCAGTGAATACGGGACAGGGAGTGTGGCTAACTATGGCTACACCTTC,CASSEYGTGSVANYGYTF
TRBJ2-5,TRBV27,-,-,TGTGCCAGCAGTTTAACGGGAGCAGGGGAGACCCAGTACTTC,CASSLTGAGETQYF